What follows are 9 T cell receptor beta chains derived from one specimen sequenced in a study of shared clonotypes between healthy human individuals. Libraries were prepared by immunoSEQ multiplex PCR; TCRdb keeps only in-frame clonotypes and omits some of them. The table has under 600,000 clones, over 60% seen once; the top ten hold roughly an eighth. The sample was PBMCs. The receptor source for this set is a woman between 35 and 50 years old in good health. Some clones in this sample may be carry-over from other donors' samples.

The rearrangement joins TRBV27 to TRBJ1-2; a possible D gene is TRBD1 (5 bases). V was cut by 2 bases and J by 4 bases, with 14 bases left in between. This CDR3 is 15 amino acids long. Germline CDR1 reads MNHEY; CDR2 reads SMNVEV (reference sequence). Written as DNA, the CDR3 is TGTGCCAGCAGTTTACAGGGAAACCAAGGCTATGGCTACACCTTC. Translated: CASSLQGNQGYGYTF.

The V call is TRBV5-4, the J call TRBJ2-6, with no clear D. The CDR3 has 15 amino acids. Per the germline V gene, CDR1 is SGHNT and CDR2 is YYREEE (reference sequence). Between the trimmed V and J ends, which lost 5 bases and 0 bases, there was a span of 9 bases. CDR3 bases: TGTGCCAGCAGGGTGGGCGGCTCTGGGGCCAACGTCCTGACTTTC. Translation: CASRVGGSGANVLTF.

The CDR3 region has the DNA TGTGCCAGCAGTGATTTCCTAGCCGGTGAGCAGTTCTTC. It translates to CASSDFLAGEQFF. V usage is TRBV25-1 and J usage is TRBJ2-1; a weak D match, TRBD2 (5 bases). The CDR3 is made up of 13 amino acids. Germline V gives CDR1 MGHDK, CDR2 SYGVNS. The V end lost 3 bases, the J end lost 9 bases, and 12 bases lay between the germline ends.

The V gene is TRBV27, the J gene TRBJ2-5, with 8 bases fitting TRBD1. The CDR3 extends over 16 amino acids. The ends lost 5 bases at V and 5 bases at J; junction bases unmatched: 13. In germline, CDR1 is MNHEY, CDR2 SMNVEV (reference sequence). The CDR3 spells CASSPHPDRAVETQYF. The DNA of the CDR3 is TGTGCCAGCAGTCCCCACCCGGACAGGGCGGTTGAGACCCAGTACTTC.

The chain employs TRBV19 and TRBJ1-3, with 8 positions matching TRBD1. V lost 6 bases to trimming and J lost 3 bases; unmatched junction nucleotides: 13. The CDR3 loop spans 17 amino acids. CDR1 is LNHDA and CDR2 is SQIVND in the germline V gene (reference sequence). CDR3 loop: CASRYAGQGFYGNTIYF. The CDR3 DNA reads as TGTGCCAGTAGGTACGCCGGACAGGGATTTTATGGAAACACCATATATTTT.

In its sample, this clone was seen once. The chain has TRBV30 and TRBJ1-1; D gene uncertain. The CDR3 consists of 13 residues. Germline V CDR1 and CDR2: GTSNPN, SVGIG (reference sequence). With 5 bases removed from V and 0 bases from J, the gap between germline ends came to 10 bases. CDR3 DNA sequence: TGTGCCTGGGGGAGGCCGATGAACACTGAAGCTTTCTTT. It specifies CAWGRPMNTEAFF.

This chain connects TRBV6-5 to TRBJ1-1; TRBD1 aligns across 8 bases. V was clipped by 6 bases and J by 11 bases; unmatched bases: 14. This CDR3 has 14 residues. Germline lookup yields CDR1 MNHEY and CDR2 SVGAGI. CDR3 loop: CASRKRTGTEAAFF. DNA for the CDR3: TGTGCCAGCAGGAAGAGGACAGGGACGGAGGCGGCTTTCTTT.

This clone was counted a few times. The CDR3 DNA sequence: TGTGCCAGCAGCTTGGGACACTCGAACACCGGGGAGCTGTTTTTT. This encodes CASSLGHSNTGELFF. The chain carries TRBV7-8 and TRBJ2-2; TRBD1 is a possible D gene (6 bases). Trimming took off 3 bases at V and 0 bases at J, with 8 bases between the two ends. The CDR3 consists of 15 residues. Germline CDR1 and CDR2: SGHVS and FQNEAQ.

The CDR3 DNA sequence: TGTGCCAGCAGCTCGCGAGGACAGGGGGCGGAAAAACTGTTTTTT. It specifies CASSSRGQGAEKLFF. The rearrangement links TRBV7-2 to TRBJ1-4; 11 nucleotides match TRBD1. Germline CDR1 SGHTA, CDR2 FQGNSA. The length of the CDR3 is 15 residues. Losses at the gene ends were 4 bases for V and 8 bases for J; bases not matched to a gene: 6.